This passage covers 18 T cell receptor beta chains from one sample sequenced in a study of blood T cell repertoires in COVID-19. Data came from immunoSEQ multiplex PCR; TCRdb stores just in-frame clones and leaves some out. The table has 30,000 or so clones, almost 85% seen once; the top ten hold about two fifths. The specimen sequenced was peripheral blood. The receptors derive from a man older than 75 with active or convalescent COVID-19.

The rearrangement links TRBV7-9 to TRBJ1-1; 8 bases match TRBD1. With 5 bases clipped from V and 5 bases from J, the junction kept 10 bases outside the gene matches. CDR3 length equals 15 residues. CDR1 and CDR2 (germline): SEHNR, FQNEAQ (reference sequence). This chain's CDR3 is CASSTRTGKSTEAFF. As DNA, the CDR3 is TGTGCCAGCAGCACCCGGACAGGGAAGAGTACTGAAGCTTTCTTT.

This rearrangement joins TRBV30 to TRBJ2-7; D possibly corresponds to TRBD1 (5 bases). V was clipped by 0 bases and J by 0 bases, with 12 bases between them. This CDR3 has 15 amino acids. Germline CDR1 and CDR2: GTSNPN and SVGIG (reference sequence). The CDR3 here is CAWSVGHTSSYEQYF. CDR3 bases: TGTGCCTGGAGTGTTGGACATACGAGCTCCTACGAGCAGTACTTC.

This sequence joins TRBV18 and TRBJ1-6; D is ambiguous. Germline assignment: CDR1 KGHSH and CDR2 LQKENI. This CDR3 is 14 amino acids long. V was pared by 0 bases and J by 10 bases, with 10 bases between. The CDR3 loop is CASSPPPGLSPLHF. CDR3 bases: TGTGCCAGCTCACCACCACCGGGATTGTCACCCCTCCACTTT.

The chain carries TRBV7-2 and TRBJ1-4; D is undetermined. CDR1 SGHTA and CDR2 FQGNSA come from the germline V gene. V was pared by 0 bases and J by 0 bases, with 5 bases between. The CDR3 consists of 15 residues. CDR3 in DNA: TGTGCCAGCAGCTTAGCCACGGCAACTAATGAAAAACTGTTTTTT. Protein: CASSLATATNEKLFF.

This chain joins TRBV5-1 and TRBJ2-7, with D perhaps TRBD2 (6 bases). Per the germline V gene, CDR1 is SGHRS and CDR2 is YFSETQ. The CDR3 length is 14 residues. The V and J ends lost 1 base and 1 base respectively, with 9 bases between them. The CDR3 nucleotides are TGCGCCAGCAGCTTGCGAGGGAGGTCCTACGAGCAGTACTTC. Translation gives CASSLRGRSYEQYF. Variable domain in full (rest from reference TRBV5-1 and TRBJ2-7): KAGVTQTPRYLIKTRGQQVTLSCSPISGHRSVSWYQQTPGQGLQFLFEYFSETQRNKGNFPGRFSGRQFSNSRSEMNVSTLELGDSALYLCASSLRGRSYEQYFGPGTRLTVT.

The sample holds one count of this clone. The rearrangement uses TRBV6-5 and TRBJ2-5, with TRBD1 as a possible D gene (5 bases). CDR1 and CDR2 from the germline V gene are MNHEY and SVGAGI. The length of the CDR3 is 13 residues. Trimming removed 6 bases at V and 3 bases at J, with 11 bases between. As DNA, the CDR3 is TGTGCCAGCAGCGATATGACAGAAGAGACCCAGTACTTC. The encoded protein is CASSDMTEETQYF.

In this sample, this clone turned up a few times. The rearrangement links TRBV11-1 to TRBJ2-7, with 8 bases lining up with TRBD2. This CDR3 comprises 14 residues. The V gene end was trimmed by 3 bases and the J gene end by 5 bases; junction bases not matched to a gene: 6. From germline, CDR1 is SGHAT and CDR2 FQDESV (reference sequence). DNA for the CDR3: TGTGCCAGCAGCTTTATGGCGGGAGGCCACGAGCAGTACTTC. Protein product: CASSFMAGGHEQYF.

This chain links TRBV30 with TRBJ2-7, with D maybe TRBD1 (6 bases). Germline V gene data show CDR1 as GTSNPN and CDR2 as SVGIG (reference sequence). Trimming took off 7 bases at V and 2 bases at J, with 12 bases between the two ends. This CDR3 contains 12 residues. The CDR3 nucleotides are TGTGCCTACGACAGGTCCCCCTACGAGCAGTACTTC. Amino acids: CAYDRSPYEQYF.

The V call is TRBV27, the J call TRBJ1-5, with D possibly being TRBD1 (5 bases). This CDR3 is 13 amino acids long. Per germline, CDR1 MNHEY and CDR2 SMNVEV (reference sequence). V was clipped by 6 bases and J by 3 bases, with 9 bases between them. The CDR3 is CASSIRVNQPQHF. In nucleotides, the CDR3 is TGTGCCAGCAGCATCAGGGTCAATCAGCCCCAGCATTTT.

V usage is TRBV19 and J usage is TRBJ1-1, with unresolved D. The CDR3 contains 15 residues. Trimming cost V 3 bases and J 0 bases, with 11 bases left between them. In germline, CDR1 is LNHDA, CDR2 SQIVND (reference sequence). CDR3 protein: CASSIRTGMNTEAFF. The CDR3 DNA follows: TGTGCCAGTAGTATCCGGACCGGGATGAACACTGAAGCTTTCTTT.

The chain employs TRBV4-3 and TRBJ2-7; no clear D gene. The germline V and J ends were trimmed by 4 bases and 1 base, with 11 bases remaining between them. Germline CDR1 LGHNA, CDR2 YSLEER. CDR3 length equals 14 residues. The CDR3 DNA is TGCGCCAGCAGCCGAACCCAGGTGTCCTACGAGCAGTACTTC. The encoded protein is CASSRTQVSYEQYF.

Written as DNA, the CDR3 is TGTGCCAGCACTCCTACAGGGACCACTGAAGCTTTCTTT. Its translation: CASTPTGTTEAFF. This chain links TRBV12-3 or TRBV12-4 with TRBJ1-1; perhaps TRBD1 as D (6 bases). The CDR3 contains 13 residues. V dropped 7 bases and J dropped 4 bases, with 13 bases sitting between them.

V gene TRBV19 combines with J gene TRBJ1-2; D is ambiguous. Trimming removed 10 bases from V and 3 bases from J, with 15 bases in between. The CDR3 runs to 13 residues. In germline, CDR1 is LNHDA, CDR2 SQIVND (reference sequence). CDR3 sequence reads: CATTRAGDYGYTF. CDR3 nucleotides: TGTGCCACCACGAGGGCAGGCGACTATGGCTACACCTTC.

The chain carries TRBV11-3 and TRBJ1-1; the match to TRBD1 covers 8 bases. CDR3 length: 14 amino acids. CDR1 and CDR2 from the germline V gene are SGHNT and YENEEA. Trimming removed 5 bases from V and 7 bases from J; junction bases left unmatched: 9. In DNA form, the CDR3 reads TGTGCCAGCAGCGCCTCCGGGACAGGACTTGAAGCTTTCTTT. Amino acid sequence: CASSASGTGLEAFF.

The V call is TRBV19, the J call TRBJ2-1; the match to TRBD2 covers 7 bases. Losses at the gene ends were 4 bases for V and 8 bases for J; bases not matched to a gene: 14. Per germline, CDR1 LNHDA and CDR2 SQIVND (reference sequence). The CDR3 has 16 residues. As DNA, the CDR3 is TGTGCCAGTAGTAAGGTCTTTGGCGGGAGAGGTCATGAGCAGTTCTTC. Translated, it gives CASSKVFGGRGHEQFF.

This clone was recorded a few times. This chain links TRBV30 with TRBJ2-1, with a weak D call TRBD2 (5 bases). Trimming took off 4 bases at V and 6 bases at J, with 16 bases between the two ends. This CDR3 region has 14 residues. Germline CDR1 and CDR2: GTSNPN and SVGIG (reference sequence). CDR3 coding DNA: TGTGCCTGGAATGAGGGATCTTATAGCAATGAGCAGTTCTTC. Translating it yields CAWNEGSYSNEQFF.

The V call is TRBV4-3, the J call TRBJ1-2; 9 nucleotides line up with TRBD1. The germline gives CDR1 LGHNA, CDR2 YSLEER. V lost 3 bases and J lost 5; bases outside the gene matches: 10. The CDR3 totals 16 residues. CDR3 DNA: TGCGCCAGCAGCCATGCCGGGACAGGGAATTTTTATGGCTACACCTTC. Its translation is CASSHAGTGNFYGYTF.

The rearrangement joins TRBV27 to TRBJ2-6, with 8 bases fitting TRBD1. The CDR3 contains 16 residues. V gave up 6 bases and J gave up 4 bases; unmatched junction bases: 8. Germline assignment: CDR1 MNHEY and CDR2 SMNVEV (reference sequence). As DNA, the CDR3 is TGTGCCAGCAGGCCTACAGGGGGTAGCGGGGCCAACGTCCTGACTTTC. This gives the protein CASRPTGGSGANVLTF.